The T cell receptor beta chain described here comes from a study of control samples from healthy donors and cancer patients (dated by TCRdb to 2018 to 2021). The library was made by the immunoSEQ multiplex PCR assay. Entries here come from immuneACCESS through TCRdb and include only in-frame sequences with V and J called. Some clones fail to appear in such tables; in the studies checked, an unresolved V gene covers under half of the shortfall, and the cause of the remainder is unknown. Present in this sample are tens of thousands of clones, about 85% of which were seen just once. The ten largest clones take up approximately 20% of the sample. CDR1 and CDR2, looked up from the germline V gene, are SNHLY and FYNNEI. V is reduced by 6 bases and J by 5 bases, leaving a spacing of 25 bases between them. The CDR3 spans 17 residues, from the cysteine through the phenylalanine. Only CDR3 DNA remains: 51 bases, in frame from the first base.

This clone was seen only once. The antigen it recognizes is unknown. Per-base quality was not reported, and no clone a single base away is much larger than it. Material: blood. Recombination linked TRBV2 to TRBJ1-2; no D gene is confidently identified. This sequence was found in a man aged 25 to 40 in good health. The CDR3 has the sequence CASSPTLEGLFQYGYTF. In nucleotide form, the sequence is TGTGCCAGCAGCCCAACTTTGGAGGGCCTTTTTCAGTATGGCTACACCTTC. With the portions outside the CDR3 filled from the reference TRBV2 and TRBJ1-2 genes, the complete variable region becomes EPEVTQTPSHQVTQMGQEVILRCVPISNHLYFYWYRQILGQKVEFLVSFYNNEISEKSEIFDDQFSVERPDGSNFTLKIRSTKLEDSAMYFCASSPTLEGLFQYGYTFGSGTRLTVV.